This T cell receptor beta chain was captured by sequencing in a study of OX40 agonist ivuxolimab in advanced cancers. Profiling relied on immunoSEQ multiplex PCR, and the TCRdb table lists in-frame clones only, not all of them. The profile shows about 64,000 clones, roughly 80% of them singletons. This clone is a singleton in its sample. The CDR3 has 12 amino acids. The germline V gene encodes CDR1 SGHTA and CDR2 FQGTGA. V gave up 0 bases and J gave up 11 bases, with 11 bases separating them. The chain has TRBV7-3 and TRBJ2-7; D gene ambiguous. The TCR comes from an adult with an advanced solid tumor such as melanoma, head and neck, liver or kidney cancer. The sequencing here drew on CD4+ or CD8+ T cells sorted from blood, taken in a trial of the OX40 agonist ivuxolimab. This chain's CDR3 is CASSLTGWDEYF. The CDR3 region has the DNA TGTGCCAGCAGCTTAACAGGTTGGGATGAGTACTTC. The variable domain in full, with the rest retrieved from reference TRBV7-3 and TRBJ2-7, is GAGVSQTPSNKVTEKGKYVELRCDPISGHTALYWYRQSLGQGPEFLIYFQGTGAADDSGLPNDRFFAVRPEGSVSTLKIQRTERGDSAVYLCASSLTGWDEYFGPGTRLTVT.